This is a list of T cell receptor beta chains from one sample in a study of response to subunit inactivated influenza vaccine. TCRdb called the RT-PCR reads again in MiXCR, with one record for every CDR3 protein. The sample lists about 780,000 distinct CDR3 sequences, around 20% occurring once. The sequences come from PBMCs from blood, collected 5 days after vaccination. The receptor source for this set is a man in his fifties or sixties who received an inactivated influenza vaccine. Each CDR3 is given with its conserved first and last residue. D genes are given only for firm matches. Expanded clones are given a class, and other clones once, few, many or no size at all.

few	TRBJ2-1	TRBV5-1	TRBD2	TGCGCCAGCAGCTTGGTTCCGGGCGGGGGTCGCAATGAGCAGTTCTTC	CASSLVPGGGRNEQFF
-	TRBJ2-1	TRBV11-3	TRBD2	TGTGCCAGCAGCTTAGGGTTAACTAGCGGGAGTTACAATGAGCAGTTCTTC	CASSLGLTSGSYNEQFF
many	TRBJ2-5	TRBV5-1	-	TGCGCCAGCAGCTTGACAGGGAAAGTACAAGAGACCCAGTACTTC	CASSLTGKVQETQYF
many	TRBJ1-1	TRBV11-1	-	TGTGCCAGCAGCTTAGTGGGGTACACTGAAGCTTTCTTT	CASSLVGYTEAFF
few	TRBJ2-3	TRBV29-1	TRBD2	TGCAGCGCGACTAGCGGGGTAGATACGCAGTATTTT	CSATSGVDTQYF
-	TRBJ2-7	TRBV18	-	TGTGCCAGCTCACCACCGATGGGGACCCACGAGCAGTACTTC	CASSPPMGTHEQYF
-	TRBJ2-5	TRBV28	TRBD2	TGTGCCAGCAGTTTATTGGGGGCGGGGGGCGCAGGGGAGACCCAGTACTTC	CASSLLGAGGAGETQYF
once	TRBJ2-5	TRBV7-2	TRBD2	TGTGCCAGCAGCTTAAGGCCGGGGGGCCAGTACTTC	CASSLRPGGQYF
-	TRBJ1-1	TRBV20-1	-	TGCAGTGCGGGGAGGAAAAACACTGAAGCTTTCTTT	CSAGRKNTEAFF
few	TRBJ2-7	TRBV20-1	-	TGCAGTGCTAGAGGAGATATTTCGGCCTCCGAGCAGTACTTC	CSARGDISASEQYF
few	TRBJ1-5	TRBV25-1	-	TGTGCCAGCAGCGGGGGGCACCCAGATCAGCCCCAGCATTTT	CASSGGHPDQPQHF
few	TRBJ2-7	TRBV10-3	TRBD1	TGTGCCATCAGTAGAGGACAGGGGGATTGGGAGCAGTACTTC	CAISRGQGDWEQYF
few	TRBJ2-1	TRBV10-1	-	TGCGCCAGCACTGGCAAGGGCAGCTCCTACAATGAGCAGTTCTTC	CASTGKGSSYNEQFF
few	TRBJ2-5	TRBV20-1	-	TGCAGTGGCATAGTGGGAGAGACCCAGTACTTC	CSGIVGETQYF
-	TRBJ1-1	TRBV24-1	-	TGTGCCACCAGTGATTCCAAGGGGGGAGCTTTCTTT	CATSDSKGGAFF
-	TRBJ2-1	TRBV5-1	TRBD2	TGCGCCAGCAGCTTGGAGGCTAGCGGGGGGACCGTCAATGAGCAGTTCTTC	CASSLEASGGTVNEQFF
few	TRBJ2-7	TRBV7-2	TRBD2	TGTGCCAGCTTAGCGGGGGGCCTATTCGACGAGCAGTACTTC	CASLAGGLFDEQYF
-	TRBJ2-7	TRBV4-3	TRBD2	TGCGCCAGCAGACAGACTAGCGCGTCCTACGAGCAGTACTTC	CASRQTSASYEQYF
-	TRBJ2-7	TRBV29-1	-	TGCAGCCCAGAGGGGCCGACCGCCTACATGGAAGAGCAGTACTTC	CSPEGPTAYMEEQYF
few	TRBJ1-1	TRBV3-1	-	TGTGCCAGCAGCCATCGGGACGGAGCGACTGAAGCTTTCTTT	CASSHRDGATEAFF
few	TRBJ2-7	TRBV6-5	TRBD1	TGTGCCAGCAGTTACAGGACAGGGGTTTCTCACGAGCAGTACTTC	CASSYRTGVSHEQYF
-	TRBJ2-7	TRBV7-2	TRBD2	TGTGCCAGCAGCTCCCGGGCTAGCGGTCCCTACGAGCAGTACTTC	CASSSRASGPYEQYF
few	TRBJ2-7	TRBV6-5	-	TGTGCCAGCAGTTTTCTGACGGGAACCTACGAGCAGTACTTC	CASSFLTGTYEQYF
-	TRBJ2-1	TRBV5-6	TRBD2	TGTGCCAGCAGCTTGGTTGCGGGAGGGCTTCTTTACAATGAGCAGTTCTTC	CASSLVAGGLLYNEQFF
many	TRBJ2-3	TRBV7-2	TRBD2	TGTGCCAGCAGCTTAGGGACTAGTTGGAACACAGATACGCAGTATTTT	CASSLGTSWNTDTQYF
many	TRBJ2-7	TRBV20-1	TRBD2	TGCAGTGCTAGAGATGGGAGGGACCTCTACGAGCAGTACTTC	CSARDGRDLYEQYF
-	TRBJ2-3	TRBV6-2/TRBV6-3	-	TGTGCCAGCAGGGAGTCCAATACGCAGTATTTT	CASRESNTQYF
few	TRBJ2-7	TRBV12-3/TRBV12-4	-	TGTGCCAGCAGTTTAGGGTCCAGGGCAACCTACGAGCAGTACTTC	CASSLGSRATYEQYF
once	TRBJ2-2	TRBV21-1	-	TGTGCCAGCAGCAAAGGGGCGGGCACCGGGGAGCTGTTTTTT	CASSKGAGTGELFF
-	TRBJ2-2	TRBV4-2	-	TGTGCCAGCAGCCAAGAACGGCGGACAACGAACACCGGGGAGCTGTTTTTT	CASSQERRTTNTGELFF
few	TRBJ2-3	TRBV20-1	TRBD1	TGCAGTGCTGAGGGGACAGGGGGCGTAAAAGATACGCAGTATTTT	CSAEGTGGVKDTQYF
few	TRBJ1-5	TRBV6-2/TRBV6-3	-	TGTGCCAGCAGTTACTCTTCCCCCCGGCAGCCCCAGCATTTT	CASSYSSPRQPQHF
-	TRBJ2-5	TRBV7-6	TRBD1	TGTGCCAGCAGCTTTCGGACAGGGAGGCCCCAGTACTTC	CASSFRTGRPQYF
-	TRBJ2-7	TRBV7-9	TRBD1	TGTGCCAGCAGCTTAACCAATCTCCGGGACAGGGAGTACGAGCAGTACTTC	CASSLTNLRDREYEQYF
many	TRBJ1-4	TRBV5-1	-	TGCGCCAGCAGCTTGGGAACCGCAACTAATGAAAAACTGTTTTTT	CASSLGTATNEKLFF
few	TRBJ2-3	TRBV5-1	-	TGCGCCAGCAGCTTGGTCAGGGGCTCTTCCACAGATACGCAGTATTTT	CASSLVRGSSTDTQYF
-	TRBJ2-5	TRBV29-1	-	TGCAGCTCCTCGACCCATCAAGAGACCCAGTACTTC	CSSSTHQETQYF
few	TRBJ2-1	TRBV7-2	TRBD2	TGTGCCAGCAGACAGACTAGCGGGCAGTACAATGAGCAGTTCTTC	CASRQTSGQYNEQFF
few	TRBJ2-3	TRBV12-3/TRBV12-4	TRBD2	TGTGCCAGCAGTTTGACTAGCCCTGCAGATACGCAGTATTTT	CASSLTSPADTQYF
-	TRBJ2-7	TRBV7-2	TRBD2	TGTGCCAGCAGCTTAGCCCTTAGCGGGGGGGCAGACGAGCAGTACTTC	CASSLALSGGADEQYF
few	TRBJ2-5	TRBV6-1	TRBD2	TGTGCCAGCAGTAGCCCCCTAGCGGGAGGAGAGACCCAGTACTTC	CASSSPLAGGETQYF
few	TRBJ2-7	TRBV11-2	-	TGTGCCAGCAGCTTTCCGGGACCCTACGAGCAGTACTTC	CASSFPGPYEQYF
-	TRBJ1-2	TRBV9	-	TGTGCCAGCAGCCCAAAAATGGGAGGGGAGCCGACTAACTATGGCTACACCTTC	CASSPKMGGEPTNYGYTF
-	TRBJ1-1	TRBV12-3/TRBV12-4	-	TGTGCCAGCAGTTTGGGTGTTCGGCCCGAAGCTTTCTTT	CASSLGVRPEAFF
-	TRBJ2-1	TRBV20-1	-	TGCAGTGCTAGACACCCCGGGACACCTGGGGATGAGCAGTTCTTC	CSARHPGTPGDEQFF
few	TRBJ2-5	TRBV6-5	-	TGTGCCAGCAGTGACTCCTCAGGGATGGAGACCCAGTACTTC	CASSDSSGMETQYF
few	TRBJ2-7	TRBV5-4	TRBD2	TGTGCCAGCAGCATCAAAAGGACTAGCGGAACCTACGAGCAGTACTTC	CASSIKRTSGTYEQYF
few	TRBJ2-1	TRBV12-3/TRBV12-4	-	TGTGCCAGCGCCCCCCTAGTGAATGAGCAGTTCTTC	CASAPLVNEQFF